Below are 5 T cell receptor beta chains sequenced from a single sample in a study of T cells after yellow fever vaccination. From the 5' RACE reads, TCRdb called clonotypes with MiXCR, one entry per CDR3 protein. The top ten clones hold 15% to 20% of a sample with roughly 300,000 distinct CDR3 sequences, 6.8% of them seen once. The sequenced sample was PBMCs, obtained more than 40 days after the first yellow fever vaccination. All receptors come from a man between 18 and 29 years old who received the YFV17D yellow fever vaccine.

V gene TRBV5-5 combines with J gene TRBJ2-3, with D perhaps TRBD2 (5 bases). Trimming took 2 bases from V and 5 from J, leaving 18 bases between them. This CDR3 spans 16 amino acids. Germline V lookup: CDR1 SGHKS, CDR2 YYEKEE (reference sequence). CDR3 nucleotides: TGTGCCAGCAGCTTAGGACTTTCCCGACCACAAGATACGCAGTATTTT. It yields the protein CASSLGLSRPQDTQYF.

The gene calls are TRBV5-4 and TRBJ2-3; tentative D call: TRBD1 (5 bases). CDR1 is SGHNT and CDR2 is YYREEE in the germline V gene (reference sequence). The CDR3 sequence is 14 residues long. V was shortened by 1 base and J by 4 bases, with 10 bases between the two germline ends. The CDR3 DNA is TGTGCCAGCAGCTTGTCAGGGATCGCAGATACGCAGTATTTT. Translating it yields CASSLSGIADTQYF.

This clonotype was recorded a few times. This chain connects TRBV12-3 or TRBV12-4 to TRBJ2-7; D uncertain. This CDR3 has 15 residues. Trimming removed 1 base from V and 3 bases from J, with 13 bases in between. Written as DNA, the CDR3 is TGTGCCAGCAGTTTAGACAGACTGAAGTTCTACGAGCAGTACTTC. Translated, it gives CASSLDRLKFYEQYF.

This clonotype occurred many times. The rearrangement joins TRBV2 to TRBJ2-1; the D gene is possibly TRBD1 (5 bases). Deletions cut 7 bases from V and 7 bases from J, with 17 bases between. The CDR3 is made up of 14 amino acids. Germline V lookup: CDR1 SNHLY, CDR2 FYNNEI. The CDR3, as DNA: TGTGCCAGCATTCAGGGTTTTGTGGGAAATGAGCAGTTCTTC. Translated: CASIQGFVGNEQFF.

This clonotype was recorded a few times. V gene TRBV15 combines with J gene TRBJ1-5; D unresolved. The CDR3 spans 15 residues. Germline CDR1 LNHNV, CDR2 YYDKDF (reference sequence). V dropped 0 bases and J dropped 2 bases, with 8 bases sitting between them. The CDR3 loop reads CATSRETEGNQPQHF. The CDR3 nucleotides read TGTGCCACCAGCAGAGAAACAGAGGGCAATCAGCCCCAGCATTTT.